The 9 T cell receptor beta chains given below trace back to one sample, sequenced in a study of shared clonotypes between healthy human individuals. Clones were read by immunoSEQ multiplex PCR, and TCRdb kept only the in-frame ones, dropping some. The sample has 450,000 to 500,000 clones; about 79% are singletons. The sequencing input was PBMCs. These receptors all come from a middle-aged woman in good health. Some clones in this sample may be carry-over from other donors' samples.

This clone was counted many times. The same CDR3 can be traced to other DNA sequences in this sample. V usage is TRBV4-1 and J usage is TRBJ2-7; D might be TRBD2 (6 bases). The CDR3 totals 16 residues. Germline V CDR1 and CDR2: MGHRA, YSYEKL. Trimming took 2 bases from V and 3 from J, leaving 17 bases between them. The chain's CDR3 is CASSQTLALADYEQYF. In DNA form, the CDR3 reads TGCGCCAGCAGCCAAACACTAGCCCTTGCGGACTACGAGCAGTACTTC.

In the case of this clone: At the DNA level, this CDR3 is encoded by other sequences in the same sample as well. The rearrangement links TRBV6-5 to TRBJ1-3; D gene ambiguous. This CDR3 comprises 15 residues. Germline values: CDR1 MNHEY, CDR2 SVGAGI. V was clipped by 4 bases and J by 0 bases, with 10 bases between them. The CDR3 loop reads CASSFGTDSGNTIYF. The CDR3 DNA reads as TGTGCCAGCAGTTTTGGTACCGACTCTGGAAACACCATATATTTT.

The sample holds a few counts of this clone. The chain is built from TRBV7-9 and TRBJ2-1; D may be TRBD2 (6 bases). V was cut by 3 bases and J by 0 bases, with 15 bases left in between. From germline, CDR1 is SEHNR and CDR2 FQNEAQ (reference sequence). This CDR3 is 17 amino acids long. The CDR3 region is CASSFPGLLGSYNEQFF. As DNA, the CDR3 is TGTGCCAGCAGCTTCCCGGGACTTCTTGGCTCCTACAATGAGCAGTTCTTC. The whole variable domain, filled in from reference TRBV7-9 and TRBJ2-1, reads DTGVSQNPRHKITKRGQNVTFRCDPISEHNRLYWYRQTLGQGPEFLTYFQNEAQLEKSRLLSDRFSAERPKGSFSTLEIQRTEQGDSAMYLCASSFPGLLGSYNEQFFGPGTRLTVL.

Worth noting for this clone: A far larger clone differs by one base, so this is likely a read error. The chain employs TRBV28 and TRBJ1-1; TRBD1 might be the D (6 bases). Germline V lookup: CDR1 MDHEN, CDR2 SYDVKM. This CDR3 has 12 residues. Trimming removed 10 bases at V and 5 bases at J, with 14 bases between. CDR3 amino acids: CANRSGVTEAFF. The CDR3 DNA follows: TGTGCCAATAGGTCAGGGGTAACTGAAGCTTTCTTT. The variable domain in full, with the rest retrieved from reference TRBV28 and TRBJ1-1, is DVKVTQSSRYLVKRTGEKVFLECVQDMDHENMFWYRQDPGLGLRLIYFSYDVKMKEKGDIPEGYSVSREKKERFSLILESASTNQTSMYLCANRSGVTEAFFGQGTRLTVV.

The chain employs TRBV27 and TRBJ2-7; D may match TRBD1 or TRBD2 (5 bases each). CDR1 is MNHEY, CDR2 SMNVEV, per germline (reference sequence). The V end lost 2 bases, the J end lost 0 bases, and 8 bases lay between the germline ends. The CDR3 runs 14 residues. The CDR3 loop is CASSLRGASYEQYF. As DNA, the CDR3 is TGTGCCAGCAGTTTACGAGGGGCCTCCTACGAGCAGTACTTC.

CDR3 sequence: CASSWGAGQETQYF. CDR3 bases: TGCGCCAGCAGCTGGGGGGCGGGTCAAGAGACCCAGTACTTC. V and J are TRBV5-1 and TRBJ2-5; D may be TRBD1 or TRBD2 (6 bases each). The CDR3 runs to 14 residues. The germline CDR1 and CDR2 sequences are SGHRS and YFSETQ. Deletions cut 3 bases from V and 2 bases from J, with 11 bases between.

In this sample, this clone turned up a few times. The chain joins TRBV10-3 to TRBJ2-2; 10 nucleotides align to TRBD2. With V trimmed by 11 bases and J by 1 base, 4 bases remained unmatched. CDR1 is ENHRY and CDR2 is SYGVKD in the germline V gene. This CDR3 spans 14 amino acids. The CDR3 nucleotides read TGTGCCTCCGGGACTAGCGAGAACACCGGGGAGCTGTTTTTT. It yields the protein CASGTSENTGELFF.

The chain combines TRBV6-1 with TRBJ1-4, with 8 positions matching TRBD1. CDR3 length: 15 amino acids. Germline CDR1 reads MNHNS; CDR2 reads SASEGT. V lost 5 bases, J lost 5 bases, and 7 bases stayed unmatched. CDR3 coding DNA: TGTGCCAGCAGTAGTGGACAGGGCCTGAATGAAAAACTGTTTTTT. This sequence encodes CASSSGQGLNEKLFF.

This clone has just a few counts. The V call is TRBV5-1, the J call TRBJ2-1; 13 bases are a match to TRBD2. The ends lost 4 bases at V and 8 bases at J; junction bases unmatched: 30. The germline V gene has CDR1 SGHRS and CDR2 YFSETQ. The CDR3 spans 23 residues. CDR3 amino acids: CASSTDRGPQYGLAGALRDEQFF. The CDR3 DNA follows: TGCGCCAGCAGCACAGACAGGGGGCCCCAGTACGGACTAGCGGGAGCGCTGCGGGATGAGCAGTTCTTC.